The clone carrying this T cell receptor (beta chain) was seen ten or more times. Its antigen is not known. The data originate from a study of post-analysis software for immune sequencing data. Study-wide findings and caveats: Higher frequency in patients than in controls was seen for roughly five TRBV segments, with TRBV5-6, TRBV5-1 and TRBV20-1 among them.

Trimming pared 3 bases from V and 4 bases from J, leaving 19 bases between. This CDR3 region has 17 residues. Germline V gene lookup returns CDR1 MNHEY and CDR2 SMNVEV (reference sequence). cDNA libraries for TCR beta contained unique molecular identifiers. A single record per CDR3 protein comes from TCRdb applying MiXCR to the PCR reads. Of approximately 260,000 distinct CDR3 sequences listed, approximately 34% are singletons. This TCR derives from a girl aged 10 to 17 with multiple sclerosis. The chain employs TRBV27 and TRBJ2-4; D tentatively reads TRBD1 or TRBD2 (6 bases each). Specimen: blood. DNA of the CDR3: TGTGCCAGCAGTTTGGGACTCCGAGGGGGGACAAAAAACATTCAGTACTTC. It yields the protein CASSLGLRGGTKNIQYF.